The rows below give T cell receptor beta chains drawn from one sample of a study of cytomegalovirus exposure and HLA in healthy donors. Sequencing used immunoSEQ multiplex PCR; TCRdb keeps in-frame clones, though not all of them. The sample carries about 100,000 clones, around 83% recorded once. Sequencing was carried out using PBMCs. Receptors were obtained from a man aged 30-40 years in good health and CMV-seronegative. The CDR3 runs from the conserved cysteine through the conserved F or W. The D gene is left open where the match is weak. Rows may omit the clone size; those that give it use once, few, many or a size class.

V gene: TRBV5-1
clone size: once
J gene: TRBJ2-7
D gene: TRBD1
CDR3 protein: CASSHGDSRSTYEQYF
CDR3 DNA: TGCGCCAGCAGCCACGGGGACAGCCGATCTACCTACGAGCAGTACTTC

V gene: TRBV6-6
clone size: .
J gene: TRBJ1-1
D gene: TRBD1
CDR3 protein: CASSFGQGAAEAFF
CDR3 DNA: TGTGCCAGCAGTTTCGGACAGGGTGCGGCTGAAGCTTTCTTT

V gene: TRBV6-4
clone size: .
J gene: TRBJ2-1
D gene: .
CDR3 protein: CASSDSEAADHYNEQFF
CDR3 DNA: TGTGCCAGCAGTGACTCCGAAGCGGCAGACCACTACAATGAGCAGTTCTTC

V gene: TRBV7-9
clone size: .
J gene: TRBJ1-1
D gene: .
CDR3 protein: CASSTQGSTEAFF
CDR3 DNA: TGTGCCAGCAGCACTCAGGGTAGCACTGAAGCTTTCTTT

V gene: TRBV6-5
clone size: .
J gene: TRBJ1-1
D gene: .
CDR3 protein: CASRLYTEAFF
CDR3 DNA: TGTGCCAGCAGGTTGTATACTGAAGCTTTCTTT

V gene: TRBV4-1
clone size: .
J gene: TRBJ1-3
D gene: .
CDR3 protein: CASSPYYDGYSGNTIYF
CDR3 DNA: TGCGCCAGCAGCCCTTATTATGACGGGTACTCTGGAAACACCATATATTTT

V gene: TRBV6-5
clone size: .
J gene: TRBJ2-3
D gene: .
CDR3 protein: CASKMVGASTDTQYF
CDR3 DNA: TGTGCCAGCAAGATGGTGGGGGCCAGCACAGATACGCAGTATTTT

V gene: TRBV10-3
clone size: .
J gene: TRBJ2-2
D gene: TRBD2
CDR3 protein: CAISQRETGELFF
CDR3 DNA: TGTGCCATCAGTCAGCGGGAGACAGGGGAGCTGTTTTTT

V gene: TRBV4-3
clone size: .
J gene: TRBJ1-1
D gene: .
CDR3 protein: CASSQGQWNTEAFF
CDR3 DNA: TGCGCCAGCAGCCAAGGGCAATGGAACACTGAAGCTTTCTTT

V gene: TRBV14
clone size: .
J gene: TRBJ1-6
D gene: TRBD1
CDR3 protein: CASSQFPGQGAYNSPLHF
CDR3 DNA: TGTGCCAGCAGCCAGTTCCCGGGACAGGGGGCTTATAATTCACCCCTCCACTTT

V gene: TRBV7-9
clone size: .
J gene: TRBJ2-3
D gene: TRBD2
CDR3 protein: CASSTHGRENPDTQYF
CDR3 DNA: TGTGCCAGCAGCACCCATGGGCGGGAGAACCCAGATACGCAGTATTTT

V gene: TRBV5-1
clone size: .
J gene: TRBJ2-2
D gene: TRBD2
CDR3 protein: CASSPGTRGGADTGELFF
CDR3 DNA: TGCGCCAGCAGCCCAGGGACTAGGGGGGGAGCGGACACCGGGGAGCTGTTTTTT

V gene: TRBV5-4
clone size: once
J gene: TRBJ2-7
D gene: TRBD1
CDR3 protein: CASRLGQEAEQYF
CDR3 DNA: TGTGCCAGCAGACTGGGACAGGAGGCCGAGCAGTACTTC

V gene: TRBV27
clone size: .
J gene: TRBJ1-3
D gene: .
CDR3 protein: CASSSHGNPSGNTIYF
CDR3 DNA: TGTGCCAGCAGTTCCCATGGCAACCCCTCTGGAAACACCATATATTTT

V gene: TRBV2
clone size: .
J gene: TRBJ2-5
D gene: .
CDR3 protein: CASSPRQPTQETQYF
CDR3 DNA: TGTGCCAGCAGTCCACGACAGCCTACCCAAGAGACCCAGTACTTC

V gene: TRBV2
clone size: .
J gene: TRBJ2-1
D gene: .
CDR3 protein: CASSPSRNEQFF
CDR3 DNA: TGTGCCAGCAGTCCCTCCCGGAATGAGCAGTTCTTC

V gene: TRBV18
clone size: .
J gene: TRBJ2-7
D gene: TRBD1
CDR3 protein: CASSPGQTYEQYF
CDR3 DNA: TGTGCCAGCTCGCCGGGACAGACCTACGAGCAGTACTTC

V gene: TRBV9
clone size: .
J gene: TRBJ1-2
D gene: .
CDR3 protein: CASSTDNYGYTF
CDR3 DNA: TGTGCCAGCTCGACAGATAACTATGGCTACACCTTC

V gene: TRBV19
clone size: .
J gene: TRBJ1-5
D gene: TRBD1
CDR3 protein: CASSPRQGHQPQHF
CDR3 DNA: TGTGCCAGTAGCCCTCGACAGGGCCATCAGCCCCAGCATTTT

V gene: TRBV4-3
clone size: .
J gene: TRBJ2-3
D gene: TRBD2
CDR3 protein: CASSQDWLAELDTDTQYF
CDR3 DNA: TGCGCCAGCAGCCAAGATTGGCTAGCGGAGCTCGACACAGATACGCAGTATTTT

V gene: TRBV7-2
clone size: .
J gene: TRBJ2-7
D gene: TRBD2
CDR3 protein: CASSLGTSGDYEQYF
CDR3 DNA: TGTGCCAGCAGCTTAGGAACTAGCGGGGACTACGAGCAGTACTTC

V gene: TRBV28
clone size: .
J gene: TRBJ2-5
D gene: .
CDR3 protein: CASSVTPDRWETQYF
CDR3 DNA: TGTGCCAGCAGTGTCACTCCCGATAGATGGGAGACCCAGTACTTC

V gene: TRBV10-3
clone size: .
J gene: TRBJ2-1
D gene: .
CDR3 protein: CAIRGSVNEQFF
CDR3 DNA: TGTGCCATCCGAGGGAGTGTCAATGAGCAGTTCTTC

V gene: TRBV7-3
clone size: .
J gene: TRBJ1-6
D gene: TRBD1
CDR3 protein: CASSSDRDSPLHF
CDR3 DNA: TGTGCCAGCAGCTCGGACAGGGATTCACCCCTCCACTTT

V gene: TRBV28
clone size: once
J gene: TRBJ1-6
D gene: .
CDR3 protein: CASSFWGRGLSPLHF
CDR3 DNA: TGTGCCAGCAGTTTTTGGGGGCGCGGGCTGTCACCCCTCCACTTT

V gene: TRBV27
clone size: .
J gene: TRBJ1-5
D gene: .
CDR3 protein: CASSLSVWGHSNQPQHF
CDR3 DNA: TGTGCCAGCAGTTTATCGGTCTGGGGGCACTCCAATCAGCCCCAGCATTTT

V gene: TRBV15
clone size: .
J gene: TRBJ2-1
D gene: TRBD2
CDR3 protein: CATSSNPLAGGQEQFF
CDR3 DNA: TGTGCCACCAGCAGTAACCCCCTAGCGGGGGGGCAAGAGCAGTTCTTC

V gene: TRBV5-1
clone size: once
J gene: TRBJ2-1
D gene: TRBD1
CDR3 protein: CASSPRQGAENEQFF
CDR3 DNA: TGCGCCAGCAGCCCCAGGCAGGGGGCGGAAAATGAGCAGTTCTTC